These T cell receptor beta chains were read from a single sample in a study of T-cell memory formation after mild COVID-19. TCRdb analysed the 5' RACE reads with MiXCR anew, one entry per CDR3 protein. The sample has roughly 250,000 distinct CDR3 sequences; 16% are singletons. The sample consisted of PBMCs or a T cell subset sorted from them (not recorded which). The source of these receptors is a man aged 18 to 30 who had mild COVID-19 (a few samples of this study predate the infection). Cell type and time point are not known. Both conserved end residues are part of each CDR3. D genes are given only for firm matches. Size tells how often a clone was seen (once, few, many) or the class of an expanded clone, and some rows leave it out.

v_call	d_call	clone_size	j_call	cdr3_nt	cdr3_aa
TRBV12-3/TRBV12-4	NA	many	TRBJ2-3	TGTGCCAGCAGTCCACGCCCGGGGGATACGCAGTATTTT	CASSPRPGDTQYF
TRBV9	NA	few	TRBJ1-2	TGTGCCAGCAGCTCGTCCCGGGTTGGGGGCCCAAACTATGGCTACACCTTC	CASSSSRVGGPNYGYTF
TRBV19	TRBD1	NA	TRBJ1-1	TGTGCCAGTAGTATTTCGGCTCCAGGGGGCAAGGGGACTGAAGCTTTCTTT	CASSISAPGGKGTEAFF
TRBV11-3	NA	NA	TRBJ2-2	TGTGCCAGCAGCTTAGTGCGGGGTGTGAACACCGGGGAGCTGTTTTTT	CASSLVRGVNTGELFF
TRBV7-8	NA	few	TRBJ2-3	TGTGCCAGCAGCTCCTTCCTGAGGGGGGGTCGGACCACAGATACGCAGTATTTT	CASSSFLRGGRTTDTQYF
TRBV11-2	NA	NA	TRBJ1-2	TGTGCCAGCAGCCAGGAGGCGTTCTCTCGCTACACCTTC	CASSQEAFSRYTF
TRBV7-3	NA	few	TRBJ2-3	TGTGCCAGCAGCCCCGGGGGCAAGACAGATACGCAGTATTTT	CASSPGGKTDTQYF
TRBV20-1	TRBD1	few	TRBJ2-5	TGCAGTGCTAGCCCGGGACAGCCAGAGACCCAGTACTTC	CSASPGQPETQYF
TRBV5-1	NA	many	TRBJ2-1	TGCGCCAGCAGGCTCCCCTCCTACAATGAGCAGTTCTTC	CASRLPSYNEQFF
TRBV6-5	NA	few	TRBJ2-2	TGTGCCAGCACCATCCTGGGGCTAATCGGGAACACCGGGGAGCTGTTTTTT	CASTILGLIGNTGELFF
TRBV5-4	NA	NA	TRBJ2-7	TGTGCCAGCACTCCCTCCCCCGGGCCTGGTTGGGAGCAGTACTTC	CASTPSPGPGWEQYF
TRBV27	NA	NA	TRBJ2-3	TGTGCCAGCAGCCCGGGGGCTCGCGTAGATACGCAGTATTTT	CASSPGARVDTQYF
TRBV3-1	NA	NA	TRBJ2-7	TGTGCCAGCAGCCAAGCGCTCCGGGCCTACGAGCAGTACTTC	CASSQALRAYEQYF
TRBV24-1	NA	few	TRBJ1-5	TGTGCCACCTCGAGATCGGGGGGCAATCAGCCCCAGCATTTT	CATSRSGGNQPQHF
TRBV6-2/TRBV6-3	NA	NA	TRBJ1-1	TGTGCCAGCAGTTATCAACAGAACACTGAAGCTTTCTTT	CASSYQQNTEAFF
TRBV9	NA	NA	TRBJ1-2	TGTGCCAGCAGCGAAGGGGGGAGTAACTATGGCTACACCTTC	CASSEGGSNYGYTF
TRBV7-9	NA	many	TRBJ2-3	TGTGCCAGCAGCTCCGGACCTAGCACAGATACGCAGTATTTT	CASSSGPSTDTQYF
TRBV27	NA	NA	TRBJ2-3	TGTGCCAGCAGTTTATCGGTCACGGGGGCCTACACAGATACGCAGTATTTT	CASSLSVTGAYTDTQYF
TRBV18	NA	NA	TRBJ1-2	TGTGCCAGCTCACCCGGCTCAGCGCAGGGCTACACCTTC	CASSPGSAQGYTF
TRBV7-3	NA	few	TRBJ1-1	TGTGCCAGCAGCTTAATGAGCGAGGGAAGTACTTTCTTT	CASSLMSEGSTFF
TRBV13	TRBD2	few	TRBJ2-1	TGTGCCAGCAGCTTCCTAGCGGGGGGGCCGGTTGAGCAGTTCTTC	CASSFLAGGPVEQFF
TRBV5-1	TRBD2	few	TRBJ2-3	TGCGCCAGCAGCTCCTCTAGCGGGGGAACCCCACAACTGTATTTT	CASSSSSGGTPQLYF
TRBV5-1	NA	many	TRBJ2-1	TGCGCCACCCGACGGGGGATAGACTGGGTCTCCTACAATGAGCAGTTCTTC	CATRRGIDWVSYNEQFF
TRBV7-2	NA	few	TRBJ1-1	TGTGCCAGCAGCTTAGGGTCAGGGATGAACACTGAAGCTTTCTTT	CASSLGSGMNTEAFF
TRBV24-1	TRBD1	few	TRBJ1-5	TGTGCCACCAGTGGCACGCCGGGACAGGGGGCTAAAAGCAATCAGCCCCAGCATTTT	CATSGTPGQGAKSNQPQHF
TRBV7-9	NA	NA	TRBJ1-5	TGTGCCAGCAGCTTGACAGGTCCTCAGCCCCAGCATTTT	CASSLTGPQPQHF
TRBV11-2	TRBD1	NA	TRBJ2-3	TGTGCCAGCAGCTTGTCAGGGGGCAGCGGCACAGATACGCAGTATTTT	CASSLSGGSGTDTQYF
TRBV20-1	NA	NA	TRBJ1-2	TGCAGTGCTTGGGGGGATAACTATGGCTACACCTTC	CSAWGDNYGYTF
TRBV7-9	NA	NA	TRBJ2-5	TGTGCCAGCAGCGGTGTGGAAGGGTCAGAGACCCAGTACTTC	CASSGVEGSETQYF
TRBV11-2	NA	once	TRBJ1-3	TGTGCCAGTGGGGAGAGCTCTGGAAACACCATATATTTT	CASGESSGNTIYF
TRBV20-1	TRBD2	few	TRBJ2-5	TGCAGTGTTGGCGAGCGGGGGGGACAAGAGACCCAGTACTTC	CSVGERGGQETQYF
TRBV7-3	NA	many	TRBJ1-1	TGTGCCAGCAGCTTATACAGCCACACTGAAGCTTTCTTT	CASSLYSHTEAFF
TRBV29-1	NA	NA	TRBJ1-2	TGCAGCGCCGACACACCCACAGGGATTAAGCTTTCCTATGGCTACACCTTC	CSADTPTGIKLSYGYTF
TRBV7-2	NA	NA	TRBJ2-5	TGTGCCAGCAGCTTAGTGCGGGGGCCGCTCCAGTACTTC	CASSLVRGPLQYF
TRBV20-1	NA	few	TRBJ1-5	TGCAGTGCTAGAGATGGGAGGGAACAGCCCCAGCATTTT	CSARDGREQPQHF
TRBV6-4	NA	NA	TRBJ2-2	TGTGCCAGAGTCCCAGGGGCGACCGGGGAGCTGTTTTTT	CARVPGATGELFF
TRBV5-6	TRBD1	NA	TRBJ2-7	TGTGCCAGCAGCATACCGGGACAGGGCGACGAGCAGTACTTC	CASSIPGQGDEQYF
TRBV7-8	NA	many	TRBJ2-2	TGTGCCAGCAGCTTAGCCGCCGGGGAGCTGTTTTTT	CASSLAAGELFF
TRBV7-2	NA	NA	TRBJ1-6	TGTGCCAGCAGCTCGGGAGCCGGGGATAATTCACCCCTCCACTTT	CASSSGAGDNSPLHF
TRBV4-2	NA	many	TRBJ2-5	TGTGCCAGCAGCCAAGATCCCGAGCACGAGACCCAGTACTTC	CASSQDPEHETQYF
TRBV12-3/TRBV12-4	NA	NA	TRBJ1-1	TGTGCCAGCAGTTTAATGGAGGGTGGGTATGAAGCTTTCTTT	CASSLMEGGYEAFF
TRBV27	TRBD1	NA	TRBJ1-1	TGTGCCAGCGGAAGGGGGCAGGGGGACACTGAAGCTTTCTTT	CASGRGQGDTEAFF
TRBV20-1	TRBD1	NA	TRBJ2-7	TGCAGTGCCCGTAGGACAGGTTACTACGAGCAGTACTTC	CSARRTGYYEQYF
TRBV7-8	TRBD1	NA	TRBJ1-2	TGTGCCAGCAGCTTAGCCTCAGGGGGTGGCTATGGCTACACCTTC	CASSLASGGGYGYTF
TRBV2	NA	NA	TRBJ2-5	TGTGCCAGCGGTAGGGGGTCCCGGGGAGAGACCCAGTACTTC	CASGRGSRGETQYF